Listed below are T cell receptor beta chains from one sample, sequenced in a study of blood T cell repertoires in COVID-19. Assay: immunoSEQ multiplex PCR; the TCRdb copy retains only in-frame clones and omits some. This table holds 110,000 to 150,000 clones, roughly 87% found once. Sequencing used peripheral blood. The receptors derive from a man aged 65 to 79 with acute or convalescent COVID-19. Both conserved end residues are part of each CDR3. D genes are given only for firm matches. Where a row states a size, it is once, few, many or the class of an expanded clone; other rows omit it.

d_call: .
j_call: TRBJ2-5
v_call: TRBV2
clone_size: .
cdr3_aa: CASSVQAQETQYF
cdr3_nt: TGTGCCAGCAGTGTACAGGCGCAAGAGACCCAGTACTTC

d_call: .
j_call: TRBJ2-7
v_call: TRBV6-5
clone_size: .
cdr3_aa: CASSYGTGRTYEQYF
cdr3_nt: TGTGCCAGCAGTTACGGTACAGGCCGCACCTACGAGCAGTACTTC

d_call: TRBD1
j_call: TRBJ1-4
v_call: TRBV6-5
clone_size: once
cdr3_aa: CASSSRQGQREKLFF
cdr3_nt: TGTGCCAGCAGTTCCCGACAGGGGCAGCGTGAAAAACTGTTTTTT

d_call: TRBD1
j_call: TRBJ1-2
v_call: TRBV7-2
clone_size: .
cdr3_aa: CASSLRDREMGYTF
cdr3_nt: TGTGCCAGCAGCCTCCGGGACAGGGAGATGGGCTACACCTTC

d_call: .
j_call: TRBJ1-1
v_call: TRBV29-1
clone_size: .
cdr3_aa: CSVDQTDTEAFF
cdr3_nt: TGCAGCGTTGATCAAACGGACACTGAAGCTTTCTTT

d_call: TRBD2
j_call: TRBJ2-7
v_call: TRBV5-4
clone_size: .
cdr3_aa: CASSLAGTSGYEQYF
cdr3_nt: TGTGCCAGCAGCTTGGCCGGGACTAGCGGCTACGAGCAGTACTTC

d_call: TRBD2
j_call: TRBJ2-3
v_call: TRBV6-5
clone_size: .
cdr3_aa: CASRVAGGPTDTQYF
cdr3_nt: TGTGCCAGCAGGGTAGCGGGGGGGCCCACAGATACGCAGTATTTT

d_call: .
j_call: TRBJ1-2
v_call: TRBV5-8
clone_size: .
cdr3_aa: CASSRRVDYGYTF
cdr3_nt: TGTGCCAGCAGCCGGAGGGTCGACTATGGCTACACCTTC

d_call: .
j_call: TRBJ1-6
v_call: TRBV30
clone_size: .
cdr3_aa: CAWGRGNSPLHF
cdr3_nt: TGTGCCTGGGGCAGGGGTAATTCACCCCTCCACTTT

d_call: .
j_call: TRBJ2-2
v_call: TRBV19
clone_size: once
cdr3_aa: CASSIIQLNGELFF
cdr3_nt: TGTGCCAGTAGTATTATCCAGTTGAACGGGGAGCTGTTTTTT

d_call: TRBD2
j_call: TRBJ2-2
v_call: TRBV5-1
clone_size: .
cdr3_aa: CASSPGTSYTGELFF
cdr3_nt: TGCGCCAGCAGCCCCGGGACTAGCTACACCGGGGAGCTGTTTTTT

d_call: TRBD2
j_call: TRBJ2-3
v_call: TRBV27
clone_size: once
cdr3_aa: CASSLIGGGTDTQYF
cdr3_nt: TGTGCCAGCAGTTTAATAGGCGGGGGAACAGATACGCAGTATTTT

d_call: TRBD1
j_call: TRBJ1-5
v_call: TRBV19
clone_size: .
cdr3_aa: CASSTTGFNQPQHF
cdr3_nt: TGTGCCAGTAGTACGACAGGGTTCAATCAGCCCCAGCATTTT

d_call: .
j_call: TRBJ1-2
v_call: TRBV27
clone_size: .
cdr3_aa: CASSPYLGDKYNYGYTF
cdr3_nt: TGTGCCAGCAGTCCTTACCTGGGGGACAAGTACAACTATGGCTACACCTTC

d_call: TRBD1
j_call: TRBJ1-1
v_call: TRBV29-1
clone_size: .
cdr3_aa: CSVRTGVDTEAFF
cdr3_nt: TGCAGCGTCCGTACAGGGGTGGACACTGAAGCTTTCTTT

d_call: TRBD2
j_call: TRBJ2-3
v_call: TRBV9
clone_size: .
cdr3_aa: CASSGSGGVQYF
cdr3_nt: TGTGCCAGCAGCGGTAGCGGGGGGGTTCAATATTTT

d_call: TRBD2
j_call: TRBJ2-7
v_call: TRBV28
clone_size: .
cdr3_aa: CASSLGGGRASYEQYF
cdr3_nt: TGTGCCAGCAGTTTAGGCGGCGGGAGGGCTTCCTACGAGCAGTACTTC

d_call: .
j_call: TRBJ2-3
v_call: TRBV28
clone_size: .
cdr3_aa: CASIGRGVSRTDTQYF
cdr3_nt: TGTGCCAGCATCGGCAGGGGGGTTTCTAGGACAGATACGCAGTATTTT

d_call: TRBD1
j_call: TRBJ2-1
v_call: TRBV4-2
clone_size: .
cdr3_aa: CASSRDRGGNEQFF
cdr3_nt: TGTGCCAGCAGCCGGGACAGGGGGGGGAATGAGCAGTTCTTC

d_call: .
j_call: TRBJ1-5
v_call: TRBV27
clone_size: .
cdr3_aa: CASSRSQNSNQPQHF
cdr3_nt: TGTGCCAGCAGTCGTAGCCAAAATAGCAATCAGCCCCAGCATTTT

d_call: TRBD1
j_call: TRBJ2-5
v_call: TRBV6-5
clone_size: .
cdr3_aa: CASSYGQGTKETQYF
cdr3_nt: TGTGCCAGCAGTTACGGACAGGGGACTAAAGAGACCCAGTACTTC

d_call: .
j_call: TRBJ1-4
v_call: TRBV28
clone_size: few
cdr3_aa: CASSVSQGKLFF
cdr3_nt: TGTGCCAGCAGTGTTAGCCAGGGAAAACTGTTTTTT